This T cell receptor beta chain was sequenced in a study of glioma-infiltrating T cells. In the study overall: Dexamethasone exposure before glioma surgery was limited to six or fewer days. Sequencing aimed for 4.5- to 10-fold coverage of about 940,000 peripheral T cells.

Deletions cut 10 bases from V and 4 bases from J, with 19 bases between. CDR1 is MNHEY and CDR2 is SMNVEV in the germline V gene (reference sequence). The CDR3 contains 14 residues. Study findings and constraints: Signature shared blood CDR3 motifs were enriched in low-divergence and depleted in high-divergence patients. Above-expected tissue-blood divergence occurred in all gliomas, most in low-grade ones.

Amplification of TCR alpha and beta CDR3 regions from RNA used iRepertoire nested multiplex PCR. TCRdb itself ran the multiplex PCR reads through MiXCR, one entry per CDR3 protein. The sample has more than 350,000 distinct CDR3 sequences, around 38% seen once. Many counts were recorded for this clonotype. Its specificity is not known. The receptor comes from a human donor with low-grade glioma or glioblastoma, undergoing nonglioma brain surgery, or in good health (not recorded which). What was sequenced was glioma tissue, nonneoplastic brain tissue, or PBMCs (not recorded which). The chain employs TRBV27 and TRBJ1-2; D call uncertain. CDR3 in amino acids: CATFDLDVGYGYTF. DNA of the CDR3: TGTGCCACCTTCGACCTGGACGTGGGCTATGGCTACACCTTC.